This T cell receptor (beta chain) derives from a study of Ad26.COV2.S vaccination and SARS-CoV-2 variants. Study as a whole: Donor was assigned to the Ad26.COV2.S arm of trial COV1001. Intramuscular Ad26.COV2.S at 5x10^10 or 1x10^11 viral particles. Whole-study results and caveats: Measures of TCR breadth and depth may have fallen short of total T cell responses.

Concerning this clone: Its antigen is unidentified.

This sample's treatment: some 20 received Ad26.COV2.S at low or high dose, single or two shots; 5 received placebo; per-sample allocation not given. Each sample was drawn 63 days after the first injection (of vaccine or placebo). Wuhan-strain spike was delivered by a replication-incompetent Ad26 vector. Produced via immunoSEQ multiplex PCR; TCRdb's table is partial and in-frame only. The sample shows roughly 680,000 clones, around 89% of them seen only once. The CDR3 loop spans 14 amino acids. The rearrangement uses TRBV12-1 and TRBJ2-1; no DNA check was done on the table's D call, TRBD2. TRBV12-1 is noted as a pseudogene. This sequence originates from a person aged 18 to 65 who received the Ad26.COV2.S COVID-19 vaccine or a placebo. The sequences come from peripheral blood, collected in a trial of Ad26.COV2.S vaccine versus placebo. CDR3 DNA: TGTGCCAGCAGCAACCGGGACTCGGGAGCTGAGCAGTTCTTC. As protein: CASSNRDSGAEQFF.